This is a list of T cell receptor beta chains from one sample in a study of blood T cell repertoires in COVID-19. TCRdb keeps only in-frame clones here, not all; method: immunoSEQ multiplex PCR. The table has 96,000 or so clones, around 90% seen once; the top ten hold more than 3.5%. The sequenced sample consisted of peripheral blood. These receptors were obtained from a human donor with COVID-19, enrolled during active disease. The donor label of this sample is uncertain. Both conserved end residues are part of each CDR3. The D gene is left open where the match is weak. The size field is filled for only some rows; it gives once, few, many or a size class.

d_gene	abundance	v_gene	len	j_gene	CDR3nt	CDR3aa
.	once	TRBV27	15	TRBJ1-4	TGTGCCAGCAGGCCCAGGGATGGGGTAATGAGTAAACTGTTTTTT	CASRPRDGVMSKLFF
TRBD1	.	TRBV9	15	TRBJ1-1	TGTGCCAGCAGCGTAGGGGCGACAGGGAGAACTGAAGCTTTCTTT	CASSVGATGRTEAFF
.	.	TRBV10-2	14	TRBJ1-5	TGCGCCAGCAGTGAGTCGTCAGGGCGGCAGCCCCAGCATTTT	CASSESSGRQPQHF
.	.	TRBV28	13	TRBJ2-5	TGTGCCAGCAGTATTCAGGGGTGGGAGACCCAGTACTTC	CASSIQGWETQYF
.	.	TRBV30	13	TRBJ1-5	TGTGCCTGGAGTGTAGGGACTTATCAGCCCCAGCATTTT	CAWSVGTYQPQHF
.	.	TRBV11-2	14	TRBJ1-1	TGTGCCAGCAGCCATACAGGGTTTGACACTGAAGCTTTCTTT	CASSHTGFDTEAFF
.	.	TRBV9	14	TRBJ1-2	TGTGCCAGCAGCGCGGGACACGACCTGATTGGCTACACCTTC	CASSAGHDLIGYTF
TRBD2	.	TRBV29-1	12	TRBJ2-7	TGCAGCGTTGCCGGGGGGGGATCCGAGCAGTACTTC	CSVAGGGSEQYF
TRBD1	.	TRBV13	16	TRBJ1-6	TGTGCCAGCAGCTCTTGGACAGGGGGCCGTAATTCACCCCTCCACTTT	CASSSWTGGRNSPLHF
.	.	TRBV12-3/TRBV12-4	11	TRBJ2-1	TGTGCCAGCAGTTTCCAAAATGAGCAGTTCTTC	CASSFQNEQFF
TRBD1	.	TRBV10-2	17	TRBJ1-3	TGCGCCAGCAGTGAGCTCTTCCAGGGGGCATCTGGAAACACCATATATTTT	CASSELFQGASGNTIYF
TRBD1	once	TRBV11-3	12	TRBJ2-2	TGTGCCAGCAGGGACAGGGAAAGGGAGCTGTTTTTT	CASRDRERELFF
.	.	TRBV7-6	16	TRBJ1-3	TGTGCCAGCAGCTTAGGGGGAACAGGGTTAGAAAACACCATATATTTT	CASSLGGTGLENTIYF
.	once	TRBV29-1	13	TRBJ1-3	TGCAGCGCCAGTACGGGGGCTGGAAACACCATATATTTT	CSASTGAGNTIYF
.	.	TRBV18	15	TRBJ2-5	TGTGCCAGCTCTCTCAACAGGGATTGGGCAGAGACCCAGTACTTC	CASSLNRDWAETQYF
TRBD1	.	TRBV30	12	TRBJ1-2	TGTGCCTCCGCGCAGGGGGACTATGGCTACACCTTC	CASAQGDYGYTF
.	.	TRBV5-1	13	TRBJ2-5	TGCGCCAGCAGCCCGACATTGTCGCAGACCCAGTACTTC	CASSPTLSQTQYF
.	.	TRBV15	14	TRBJ1-3	TGTGCCACCAGCAGACCCGGGGGTGGAAACACCATATATTTT	CATSRPGGGNTIYF
.	.	TRBV5-4	17	TRBJ2-3	TGTGCCAGCAGCGAGGGGGTCCAGAGGGGCACCGCAGATACGCAGTATTTT	CASSEGVQRGTADTQYF
TRBD2	once	TRBV7-2	13	TRBJ2-7	TGTGCCAGCAGCCCGGGAGGCTCCTACGAGCAGTACTTC	CASSPGGSYEQYF